The T cell receptor (beta chain) described here comes from a study of blood T cell repertoires in COVID-19. Source study methods: Estimated nucleated cell counts came from reference gene primer amplification. Assay: immunoSEQ multiplex PCR; the TCRdb copy retains only in-frame clones and omits some. That table supplies the V and J calls and clone size; D and trimming were determined from the DNA. Here the sample spans 330,000 or so clones, about nine tenths being singletons. This receptor was taken from a man aged 25-45 years with COVID-19, enrolled during active disease. The sequenced sample was peripheral blood.

CDR3 DNA sequence: TGCGCCAGCAGCCATGATTCCGGGCAGGGCCCATACTATGGCTACACCTTC. Protein: CASSHDSGQGPYYGYTF. V and J are TRBV4-3 and TRBJ1-2; weak D call: TRBD1 (5 bases). Germline CDR1 LGHNA, CDR2 YSLEER. The CDR3 spans 17 residues. Trimming took off 3 bases at V and 3 bases at J, with 20 bases between the two ends.